This T cell receptor (beta chain) was captured by sequencing in a study of cytomegalovirus exposure and HLA in healthy donors. In its sample, this clone was seen once. Its target is unknown. TCRdb keeps only in-frame clones here, not all; method: immunoSEQ multiplex PCR. The sample lists fewer than 350,000 clones; more than 75% were seen once. V gave up 1 base and J gave up 3 bases, with 11 bases separating them. Germline V gives CDR1 SGDLS, CDR2 YYNGEE. CDR3 length: 14 residues. Overall study findings and caveats: Across donors, most TCRs were seen rarely, yet some public ones were widespread.

The donors were in the approximately 130-subject validation cohort; that cohort was separate from the approximately 700-subject first cohort. Sequencing input: PBMCs. The V call is TRBV9, the J call TRBJ2-7, with D perhaps matching TRBD1 (5 bases). The source is a woman under 30 in good health and CMV-seronegative. CDR3 in DNA: TGTGCCAGCAGCGTAACTCCCAGGGTCTACGAGCAGTACTTC. Translating it yields CASSVTPRVYEQYF. Based on the CDR3 plus reference TRBV9 and TRBJ2-7, the full variable domain is DSGVTQTPKHLITATGQRVTLRCSPRSGDLSVYWYQQSLDQGLQFLIQYYNGEERAKGNILERFSAQQFPDLHSELNLSSLELGDSALYFCASSVTPRVYEQYFGPGTRLTVT.